The 24 T cell receptor beta chains given below trace back to one sample, sequenced in a study of early T cells in non-severe SARS-CoV-2 infection. TCRdb fed the 5' RACE reads into MiXCR, producing one record per CDR3 protein. The table shows tens of thousands of distinct CDR3 sequences, with approximately 10% occurring only once. Sequenced here: whole blood, sampled at baseline. The receptor source for this set is an adult who was a healthcare worker with PCR-confirmed SARS-CoV-2 infection or an uninfected control (not recorded which).

This clonotype was detected ten times or more. The chain couples TRBV12-3 or TRBV12-4 to TRBJ2-2; perhaps TRBD2 as D (6 bases). V lost 3 bases to trimming and J lost 4 bases, with 9 bases between them. The CDR3 is 14 amino acids. CDR3 nucleotide sequence: TGTGCCAGCAGTTTTGGGGGAGGCACCGGGGAGCTGTTTTTT. This encodes CASSFGGGTGELFF.

This chain links TRBV7-9 with TRBJ2-6; D may match TRBD1 or TRBD2 (5 bases each). The CDR3 runs to 19 residues. In germline, CDR1 is SEHNR, CDR2 FQNEAQ (reference sequence). V was pared by 1 base and J by 0 bases, with 16 bases between. The CDR3 loop is CASSLVRGVSTSGANVLTF. The CDR3 coding sequence is TGTGCCAGCAGCTTAGTGAGGGGCGTCTCCACCTCTGGGGCCAACGTCCTGACTTTC.

This clonotype was seen only a few times. This chain uses TRBV12-3 or TRBV12-4 with TRBJ2-3; D is unresolved. CDR3 length equals 13 residues. V lost 7 bases, J lost 2 bases, and 10 bases lay in between. Here the CDR3 reads CASTRRITDTQYF. As DNA, the CDR3 is TGTGCCAGCACTCGAAGGATCACAGATACGCAGTATTTT.

This clonotype has at least ten counts. The V gene is TRBV6-4, the J gene TRBJ2-1; weak D call: TRBD2 (5 bases). CDR3 length equals 12 residues. With 2 bases removed from V and 11 bases from J, the gap between germline ends came to 10 bases. Germline CDR1 MRHNA, CDR2 SNTAGT. For the CDR3, the DNA is TGTGCCAGCAGTGACCTCTCGGGGAAGCAGTTCTTC. Its translation: CASSDLSGKQFF.

This clonotype has more than one count but fewer than ten. This chain connects TRBV27 to TRBJ1-2; D might be TRBD1 (5 bases). CDR3 length: 15 residues. In germline, CDR1 is MNHEY, CDR2 SMNVEV (reference sequence). The V end was cut by 0 bases, the J end by 4 bases, with 12 bases between. The CDR3 DNA reads TGTGCCAGCAGTTTATCCCGGACAAGCTTCTATGGCTACACCTTC. It translates to CASSLSRTSFYGYTF.

This chain uses TRBV12-3 or TRBV12-4 with TRBJ2-1; 8 bases agree with TRBD2. With V trimmed by 5 bases and J by 6 bases, 6 bases remained unmatched. This CDR3 is 14 amino acids long. The CDR3 sequence: CASSRAGVGNEQFF. The CDR3 DNA is TGTGCCAGCAGTAGAGCGGGAGTGGGCAATGAGCAGTTCTTC.

This clonotype turned up a few times. The chain couples TRBV20-1 to TRBJ2-7; TRBD2 matches at 9 bases. CDR1 is DFQATT, CDR2 SNEGSKA, per germline (reference sequence). CDR3 length equals 14 residues. V lost 6 bases, J lost 5 bases, and 11 bases stayed unmatched. CDR3 loop: CSASATGTSHEQYF. CDR3 sequence (DNA): TGCAGTGCCAGTGCGACGGGGACTAGCCACGAGCAGTACTTC.

The rearrangement links TRBV7-9 to TRBJ1-1, with 9 nucleotides matching TRBD1. The CDR3 runs to 18 residues. From germline, CDR1 is SEHNR and CDR2 FQNEAQ (reference sequence). The V and J ends lost 5 bases and 6 bases, in that order; junction bases with no gene match: 19. Here the CDR3 DNA reads TGTGCCAGCAGCAGAGGGACAGGGATTTCCGGAGGAAACTCTGAAGCTTTCTTT. It translates to CASSRGTGISGGNSEAFF.

V gene TRBV29-1 combines with J gene TRBJ1-1, with a possible D match to TRBD1 (5 bases). V lost 4 bases, J lost 0 bases, and 12 bases lay in between. The germline CDR1 and CDR2 sequences are SQVTM and ANQGSEA. The CDR3 has 14 amino acids. The CDR3: CSVVVGGVNTEAFF. CDR3 in DNA: TGCAGCGTTGTTGTGGGGGGAGTGAACACTGAAGCTTTCTTT.

This clonotype turned up a few times. CDR3 sequence (DNA): TGTGCCACCAGTGATCCCGGGACAGGGTTTGAGCAGTTCTTC. It translates to CATSDPGTGFEQFF. This chain links TRBV24-1 with TRBJ2-1, with 9 bases aligning to TRBD1. The V gene end was trimmed by 3 bases and the J gene end by 9 bases; junction bases not matched to a gene: 5. The CDR3 runs 14 residues. From germline, CDR1 is KGHDR and CDR2 SFDVKD.

The table lists this clonotype with a few counts. The J gene is TRBJ2-5, the V gene TRBV11-3, with D tentatively TRBD1 (6 bases). This CDR3 region has 13 residues. Trimming took off 8 bases at V and 4 bases at J, with 14 bases between the two ends. Germline assignment: CDR1 SGHNT and CDR2 YENEEA. The CDR3 DNA reads TGTGCCAGCGGACAGTCCTTTGGAGAGACCCAGTACTTC. Protein product: CASGQSFGETQYF.

This chain links TRBV11-2 with TRBJ2-2; a possible D gene is TRBD1 (5 bases). Germline-derived CDR1 and CDR2 are SGHAT and FQNNGV. The CDR3 is 15 residues long. Between the trimmed V and J ends, which lost 5 bases and 6 bases, there was a span of 16 bases. The CDR3 nucleotides read TGTGCCAGCAGCCCAAACCGGCAGGGTGCCGGGGAGCTGTTTTTT. This gives the protein CASSPNRQGAGELFF. Looking up the rest from reference TRBV11-2 and TRBJ2-2 gives the full variable domain: EAGVAQSPRYKIIEKRQSVAFWCNPISGHATLYWYQQILGQGPKLLIQFQNNGVVDDSQLPKDRFSAERLKGVDSTLKIQPAKLEDSAVYLCASSPNRQGAGELFFGEGSRLTVL.

This clonotype has a handful of counts. This chain links TRBV5-1 with TRBJ2-1, with D perhaps TRBD1 or TRBD2 (5 bases each). CDR3 length: 14 amino acids. V gave up 6 bases and J gave up 3 bases, with 13 bases separating them. The germline V gene has CDR1 SGHRS and CDR2 YFSETQ. Here the CDR3 reads CASKGQTIYNEQFF. CDR3 nucleotide sequence: TGCGCCAGCAAGGGGCAGACTATCTACAATGAGCAGTTCTTC.

This clonotype turned up a few times. V gene TRBV29-1 combines with J gene TRBJ1-1, with TRBD1 as a possible D gene (5 bases). The germline V gene encodes CDR1 SQVTM and CDR2 ANQGSEA. The CDR3 has 14 residues. Trimming took off 3 bases at V and 5 bases at J, with 16 bases between the two ends. DNA for the CDR3: TGCAGCGTTGAGGGGGATCAAACGGGGACTGAAGCTTTCTTT. Its translation: CSVEGDQTGTEAFF.

This clonotype has ten or more counts. The chain is built from TRBV3-1 and TRBJ1-1, with TRBD1 as a possible D gene (5 bases). The V gene lost 5 bases and the J gene lost 5 bases, with 18 bases spanning the gap. The CDR3 spans 15 residues. Germline V gene sequence: CDR1 LGHDT, CDR2 YNNKEL (reference sequence). In DNA, the CDR3 is TGTGCCAGCAGCACCCACGGGGGAACGGGTACTGAAGCTTTCTTT. It yields the protein CASSTHGGTGTEAFF.

This clonotype appeared many times. The junction departs from germline at one end; a sequencing error may be responsible. The V and J genes are TRBV25-1 and TRBJ1-5; 7 bases align to TRBD1. The germline gives CDR1 MGHDK, CDR2 SYGVNS. CDR3 length equals 10 residues. This chain's CDR3 is CARGDQPQHF. As DNA, the CDR3 is TGCGCCAGGGGGGATCAGCCCCAGCATTTT.

This clonotype has a handful of counts. This rearrangement joins TRBV18 to TRBJ1-6; 9 nucleotides match TRBD1. The germline V gene has CDR1 KGHSH and CDR2 LQKENI. V dropped 8 bases and J dropped 8; count of bases not matched to a gene: 4. This CDR3 contains 13 residues. CDR3 region: CASPGTGHSPLHF. CDR3 bases: TGTGCCAGCCCCGGGACAGGGCATTCACCCCTCCACTTT.

This chain connects TRBV5-1 to TRBJ2-1, with D perhaps TRBD1 (5 bases). CDR3 size: 16 residues. Germline V gene data show CDR1 as SGHRS and CDR2 as YFSETQ. V was clipped by 1 base and J by 0 bases, with 11 bases between them. The DNA of the CDR3 is TGCGCCAGCAGCTTGCAGGGAATATTCTCCTACAATGAGCAGTTCTTC. It encodes CASSLQGIFSYNEQFF. Filled out from reference TRBV5-1 and TRBJ2-1, the complete variable domain reads KAGVTQTPRYLIKTRGQQVTLSCSPISGHRSVSWYQQTPGQGLQFLFEYFSETQRNKGNFPGRFSGRQFSNSRSEMNVSTLELGDSALYLCASSLQGIFSYNEQFFGPGTRLTVL.

The chain couples TRBV5-1 to TRBJ2-7, with unresolved D. Trimming removed 4 bases at V and 5 bases at J, with 13 bases between. The CDR3 runs 13 residues. CDR1 is SGHRS, CDR2 YFSETQ, per germline. CDR3: CASSGDPSDEQYF. The CDR3 DNA is TGCGCCAGCAGCGGCGATCCTTCGGACGAGCAGTACTTC.

The chain is built from TRBV10-3 and TRBJ2-6; possible D gene TRBD2, 5 bases. This CDR3 has 14 amino acids. V shed 9 bases and J shed 3 bases, with 12 bases lying between them. Looked up from germline, CDR1 is ENHRY and CDR2 is SYGVKD. The CDR3 bases are TGTGCCATACCTGGGAGAGATGGGGCCAACGTCCTGACTTTC. This codes for CAIPGRDGANVLTF.

Details on this clonotype: Given a much more abundant clone one base away, this may be a read error. This chain connects TRBV5-1 to TRBJ1-4, with 9 positions matching TRBD1. Losses at the gene ends were 4 bases for V and 8 bases for J; bases not matched to a gene: 9. CDR1 and CDR2 from the germline V gene are SGHRS and YFSETQ. This CDR3 comprises 15 residues. CDR3 nucleotides: TGCGCCAGCAGCCCAAACACAGGGGGCGGCGAAAAACTGTTTTTT. Residues: CASSPNTGGGEKLFF.

This clonotype has more than one count but fewer than ten. This chain joins TRBV2 and TRBJ1-2, with TRBD1 matching 9 bases. Germline assignment: CDR1 SNHLY and CDR2 FYNNEI. Unmatched junction bases numbered 1, after V lost 3 bases and J lost 2 bases. There are 14 residues in the CDR3. The CDR3 DNA is TGTGCCAGCAGTGAGACAGGGGGGAACTATGGCTACACCTTC. Translated: CASSETGGNYGYTF.

This clonotype has a handful of counts. The CDR3 loop is CATSGRASGGTNTGELFF. The CDR3, as DNA: TGTGCCACCTCAGGGAGGGCTAGCGGGGGCACGAACACCGGGGAGCTGTTTTTT. The rearrangement links TRBV10-3 to TRBJ2-2; TRBD2 aligns across 10 bases. Trimming removed 10 bases from V and 0 bases from J; junction bases left unmatched: 14. The CDR3 totals 18 residues. The V gene's germline CDR1 is ENHRY and CDR2 SYGVKD.

This chain connects TRBV3-1 to TRBJ2-4; D is possibly TRBD2 (6 bases). CDR3 length: 20 amino acids. The ends were cut back, 4 bases at V and 0 bases at J, with 25 bases in the middle. The germline V gene has CDR1 LGHDT and CDR2 YNNKEL (reference sequence). CDR3 in DNA: TGTGCCAGCAGCCCCCACCGGGGACTGGAACTACAAGTAGCCAAAAACATTCAGTACTTC. As protein: CASSPHRGLELQVAKNIQYF. The full variable domain, with the rest looked up from reference TRBV3-1 and TRBJ2-4, is DTAVSQTPKYLVTQMGNDKSIKCEQNLGHDTMYWYKQDSKKFLKIMFSYNNKELIINETVPNRFSPKSPDKAHLNLHINSLELGDSAVYFCASSPHRGLELQVAKNIQYFGAGTRLSVL.